These T cell receptor beta chains were read from a single sample in a study of cytotoxic CD8 clonotypes in ibrutinib-treated CLL. Assay: immunoSEQ multiplex PCR; the TCRdb copy retains only in-frame clones and omits some. The table includes 300,000 to 400,000 clones, 67% detected once. Sequencing was performed on PBMCs, taken after 36 months of ibrutinib treatment. These receptors came from a human donor with chronic lymphocytic leukemia. The CDR3 runs from the conserved cysteine through the conserved F or W. The D gene is left open where the match is weak. The size field is filled for only some rows; it gives once, few, many or a size class.

d_gene,v_gene,j_gene,abundance,CDR3nt,CDR3aa
-,TRBV30,TRBJ2-7,-,TGTGCCTGGCAAGCGGCGGCCTACGAGCAGTACTTC,CAWQAAAYEQYF
TRBD2,TRBV27,TRBJ2-2,-,TGTGCCAGCAGACTAGCGGGAGGACGGACCGGGGAGCTGTTTTTT,CASRLAGGRTGELFF
TRBD2,TRBV27,TRBJ2-7,-,TGTGCCAGCAGCGGCGATAGCGGGGGTGAACAGTACTTC,CASSGDSGGEQYF
TRBD1,TRBV5-1,TRBJ1-1,few,TGCGCCAGCAGCTTGGCGACAGGGGGCGAAGCTTTCTTT,CASSLATGGEAFF
TRBD2,TRBV19,TRBJ2-3,-,TGTGCCAGTAGTACCCCCCTCCGACTCGGACTAGCGGGAGTGGGAGATACGCAGTATTTT,CASSTPLRLGLAGVGDTQYF
-,TRBV29-1,TRBJ2-1,-,TGCAGCGTTGATGGGGGGCGTTTTCCCGATGAGCAGTTCTTC,CSVDGGRFPDEQFF
-,TRBV7-2,TRBJ2-7,-,TGTGCCAGCAGCTTCAGTGTTCCGGGTATTTACGAGCAGTACTTC,CASSFSVPGIYEQYF
TRBD2,TRBV5-1,TRBJ2-7,-,TGCGCCAGCAGCTTGAGGGCTAGCGGACCCTACGAGCAGTACTTC,CASSLRASGPYEQYF
TRBD1,TRBV18,TRBJ2-2,few,TGTGCCAGCTCACTTTCGGACAGGAAGGCCGGGGAGCTGTTTTTT,CASSLSDRKAGELFF
-,TRBV6-6,TRBJ2-7,once,TGTGCCAGCAGTTCACAGGGATCCTACGAGCAGTACTTC,CASSSQGSYEQYF
-,TRBV4-3,TRBJ1-1,-,TGCGCCAGCAGCCAACTACAGGGAACTGAAGCTTTCTTT,CASSQLQGTEAFF
-,TRBV5-1,TRBJ1-1,few,TGCGCCAGCAGCTTGGCCTGGGGGCGGAACACTGAAGCTTTCTTT,CASSLAWGRNTEAFF
TRBD1,TRBV27,TRBJ2-7,-,TGTGCCAGCAGTCCGAGACAGGGTTGGTCCTACGAGCAGTACTTC,CASSPRQGWSYEQYF
-,TRBV19,TRBJ2-7,-,TGTGCCAGTAGTATAGATGGGGGCAGCCGCCGCCTCTACGAGCAGTACTTC,CASSIDGGSRRLYEQYF
TRBD1,TRBV28,TRBJ2-7,-,TGTGCCAGCAGTTTAAGGGTAAGGGGGCACGAGCAGTACTTC,CASSLRVRGHEQYF
TRBD2,TRBV2,TRBJ2-7,-,TGTGCCAGCAGTTCTACTAGCGGGGCAACCTACGAGCAGTACTTC,CASSSTSGATYEQYF
TRBD2,TRBV15,TRBJ2-1,-,TGTGCCACCAGCCCCCCGGGCGGGAGAACCTACAATGAGCAGTTCTTC,CATSPPGGRTYNEQFF
-,TRBV10-2,TRBJ2-5,-,TGCGCCAGCAAGGCGGAACAAGAGACCCAGTACTTC,CASKAEQETQYF
-,TRBV29-1,TRBJ2-5,once,TGCAGCGTCAGAGGGGGTTGGGAGACCCAGTACTTC,CSVRGGWETQYF
-,TRBV7-6,TRBJ2-1,-,TGTGCCAGCAGCTCCGCCCTGAAAGATGAGCAGTTCTTC,CASSSALKDEQFF
-,TRBV5-6,TRBJ2-1,-,TGTGCCAGCAGCCCCTCGGGGTTCGAGCAGTTCTTC,CASSPSGFEQFF
TRBD2,TRBV15,TRBJ2-1,-,TGTGCCACCAGCAGATTTCCCTCGGGGTGGACTAGCGGGATCCTCTCCTACAATGAGCAGTTCTTC,CATSRFPSGWTSGILSYNEQFF
-,TRBV25-1,TRBJ2-7,-,TGTGCCAGCAGCGCTAATGATGGGGGCGAGCAGTACTTC,CASSANDGGEQYF